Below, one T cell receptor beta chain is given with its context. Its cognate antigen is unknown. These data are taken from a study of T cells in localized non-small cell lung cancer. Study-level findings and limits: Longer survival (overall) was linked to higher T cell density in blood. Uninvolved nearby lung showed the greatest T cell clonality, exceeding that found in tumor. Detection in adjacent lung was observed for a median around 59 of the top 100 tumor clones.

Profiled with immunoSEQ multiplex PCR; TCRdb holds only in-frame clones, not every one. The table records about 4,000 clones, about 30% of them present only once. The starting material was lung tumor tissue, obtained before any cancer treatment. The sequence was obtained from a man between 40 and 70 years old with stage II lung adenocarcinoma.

This CDR3 reads CASSRIFPGQGVRSYNEQFF. DNA for the CDR3: TGTGCCAGCAGCCGGATTTTTCCGGGACAGGGTGTTCGCTCCTACAATGAGCAGTTCTTC. The chain recombines TRBV14 with TRBJ2-1, with 9 bases that match TRBD1. In germline, CDR1 is SGHDN, CDR2 FVKESK. V shed 4 bases, J shed 0 bases, and the junction held 16 bases outside the gene matches. The CDR3 sequence is 20 residues long.